The 20 T cell receptor beta chains presented below share a single source sample, sequenced in a study of TIL therapy for anti-PD-1-resistant metastatic lung cancer. The time point was: pre-treatment sample, taken before nivolumab and TIL therapy. This was the immunoSEQ v3 assay. Some clones are missing from TCRdb's copy, which holds only in-frame ones; the method was immunoSEQ multiplex PCR. The data hold nearly 15,000 clones, with roughly 88% observed a single time. The sequencing here drew on blood, taken at baseline. These receptors all come from a person aged 25 to 80 with non-small cell lung cancer.

This clone was counted a few times. The chain links TRBV7-2 to TRBJ2-7; D not resolved. Per the germline V gene, CDR1 is SGHTA and CDR2 is FQGNSA. V lost 4 bases and J lost 3, with 13 bases in between. The length of the CDR3 is 14 residues. The CDR3 DNA sequence: TGTGCCAGCAGCTACCGGGCCCCTGGCTACGAGCAGTACTTC. It encodes CASSYRAPGYEQYF.

The chain has TRBV21-1 and TRBJ2-5. TRBV21-1 is classified as a pseudogene. The CDR3 spans 18 residues. This CDR3 reads CASSNASRAYGAEETQYF. The CDR3 bases are TGTGCCAGCAGCAATGCCAGTCGGGCCTACGGGGCCGAAGAGACCCAGTACTTC.

V and J are TRBV5-7 and TRBJ2-7; the match to TRBD1 covers 7 bases. TRBV5-7 is recorded as an ORF, its role being uncertain. This CDR3 spans 15 amino acids. J was trimmed by 4 bases and V by 1 base; bases with no gene match: 8. This chain's CDR3 is CASSLITGQSYEQYV. The CDR3 DNA reads as TGTGCCAGCAGCTTGATAACGGGACAGTCATACGAGCAGTACGTC.

This clone came up a few times. The chain recombines TRBV11-2 with TRBJ1-3; 8 bases match TRBD1. The V gene end was trimmed by 5 bases and the J gene end by 0 bases; junction bases not matched to a gene: 6. The CDR3 runs to 16 residues. CDR1 and CDR2 from the germline V gene are SGHAT and FQNNGV. The CDR3, as DNA: TGTGCCAGCAGCACCGGTGGGACAGGCTCTGGAAACACCATATATTTT. Protein: CASSTGGTGSGNTIYF. Full variable domain (outside the CDR3, taken from reference TRBV11-2 and TRBJ1-3): EAGVAQSPRYKIIEKRQSVAFWCNPISGHATLYWYQQILGQGPKLLIQFQNNGVVDDSQLPKDRFSAERLKGVDSTLKIQPAKLEDSAVYLCASSTGGTGSGNTIYFGEGSWLTVV.

The chain couples TRBV27 to TRBJ1-1; 7 positions match TRBD1. The V and J ends lost 4 bases and 8 bases, in that order; junction bases with no gene match: 13. The CDR3 totals 15 residues. Germline V CDR1 and CDR2: MNHEY, SMNVEV (reference sequence). The CDR3: CASSSPRRGTLEAFF. CDR3 nucleotides: TGTGCCAGCAGTTCCCCCCGCAGGGGGACCCTAGAAGCTTTCTTT.

The chain is built from TRBV9 and TRBJ2-5; no reliable D call. Germline V lookup: CDR1 SGDLS, CDR2 YYNGEE. The CDR3 is made up of 15 amino acids. Trimming stripped 4 bases from V and 5 bases from J, with 18 bases between. The CDR3, as DNA: TGTGCCAGCAGCATTAGCTCCCGGCACACGGAGACCCAGTACTTC. Translating gives CASSISSRHTETQYF.

This clone was seen a handful of times. This rearrangement joins TRBV4-3 to TRBJ1-3; no definite D call. Per the germline V gene, CDR1 is LGHNA and CDR2 is YSLEER. The germline V and J ends were trimmed by 3 bases and 0 bases, with 15 bases remaining between them. This CDR3 has 17 amino acids. As DNA, the CDR3 is TGCGCCAGCAGCCAGAGCCCCGCGGGGAACTCTGGAAACACCATATATTTT. It yields the protein CASSQSPAGNSGNTIYF.

The chain has TRBV7-6 and TRBJ1-1; possibly TRBD1 for D (5 bases). This CDR3 region has 16 residues. Trimming took off 5 bases at V and 2 bases at J, with 18 bases between the two ends. Germline lookup yields CDR1 SGHVS and CDR2 FNYEAQ. The CDR3 DNA reads TGTGCCAGCAGCCGAATACAGGCGGGGGGAAACACTGAAGCTTTCTTT. Protein: CASSRIQAGGNTEAFF.

With regard to this clone: At one of its ends the junction is not consistent with the germline gene, which may arise from a read error. This chain uses TRBV6-6 with TRBJ1-2; D unclear. The CDR3 is 16 amino acids. CDR1 and CDR2 from the germline V gene are MNHNY and SVGAGI (reference sequence). CDR3 in amino acids: CASSSHMGQDYYGYTF. CDR3 coding DNA: TGTGCCAGCAGTTCCCACATGGGCCAGGATTACTATGGCTACACCTTT.

The J gene is TRBJ2-1, the V gene TRBV9, with D uncertain. The V gene's germline CDR1 is SGDLS and CDR2 YYNGEE. The length of the CDR3 is 14 residues. The V gene lost 0 bases and the J gene lost 3 bases, with 7 bases spanning the gap. DNA for the CDR3: TGTGCCAGCAGCGTAGTGGTCAGCTACAATGAGCAGTTCTTC. Translated, it gives CASSVVVSYNEQFF.

This clone has a single count. The rearrangement links TRBV11-3 to TRBJ2-1; unclear D gene. The CDR3 is 14 residues long. V was shortened by 5 bases and J by 0 bases, with 8 bases between the two germline ends. Germline V gene sequence: CDR1 SGHNT, CDR2 YENEEA. The CDR3 protein is CASSPGGSYNEQFF. Written as DNA, the CDR3 is TGTGCCAGCAGCCCGGGCGGCTCCTACAATGAGCAGTTCTTC.

This rearrangement joins TRBV5-1 to TRBJ2-7; D gene unclear. Trimming removed 0 bases at V and 2 bases at J, with 12 bases between. The CDR3 length is 15 residues. Germline V CDR1 and CDR2: SGHRS, YFSETQ. CDR3 sequence reads: CASSLGGPGPYEQYV. The CDR3 bases are TGCGCCAGCAGCTTGGGAGGCCCCGGCCCCTACGAGCAGTACGTC.

The genes are TRBV20-1 and TRBJ2-3; no definite D call. Germline V lookup: CDR1 DFQATT, CDR2 SNEGSKA (reference sequence). The V end was cut by 2 bases, the J end by 8 bases, with 8 bases between. This CDR3 contains 11 residues. This CDR3 is CSARPPGTQYF. The CDR3 DNA follows: TGCAGTGCTAGACCGCCGGGTACGCAGTATTTT.

In the case of this clone: At one end, the junction sequence differs from germline, possibly due to a read error. The V and J genes are TRBV4-1 and TRBJ2-2; possible D gene TRBD2, 5 bases. The CDR3 extends over 16 amino acids. The germline gives CDR1 MGHRA, CDR2 YSYEKL. Written as DNA, the CDR3 is TGCGCCAGCAGCCAAGAAGGAACTTGGGGTTGCCGGGGAGCTGTTTTT. It codes for CASSQEGTWGCRGAVF.

This chain joins TRBV6-1 and TRBJ2-7; a weak D match, TRBD1 (6 bases). There are 14 residues in the CDR3. V lost 5 bases to trimming and J lost 0 bases, with 11 bases between them. Germline CDR1 reads MNHNS; CDR2 reads SASEGT. CDR3 coding DNA: TGTGCCAGCAGTAGACAGGTTACCTCCTACGAGCAGTACGTC. This encodes CASSRQVTSYEQYV.

The chain carries TRBV5-5 and TRBJ1-6; tentatively, D is TRBD1 (6 bases). The CDR3 runs 14 residues. Germline assignment: CDR1 SGHKS and CDR2 YYEKEE (reference sequence). V gave up 5 bases and J gave up 9 bases, with 15 bases separating them. CDR3 sequence reads: CASSLQGLSSPLHF. The CDR3 region has the DNA TGTGCCAGCAGTCTACAGGGCCTGAGTTCACCCCTCCACTTT. Full variable domain (remainder filled in from reference TRBV5-5 and TRBJ1-6): DAGVTQSPTHLIKTRGQQVTLRCSPISGHKSVSWYQQVLGQGPQFIFQYYEKEERGRGNFPDRFSARQFPNYSSELNVNALLLGDSALYLCASSLQGLSSPLHFGNGTRLTVT.

This clone was detected only a few times. One end of the junction fails to match germline, which may point to a read error. DNA of the CDR3: TGTGCCGGCAGCCTGGGACAGGGGGCTCCGATTTCACCCCTCCACTTT. This gives the protein CAGSLGQGAPISPLHF. The chain uses TRBV7-2 and TRBJ1-6, with 12 bases lining up with TRBD1. Looked up from germline, CDR1 is SGHTA and CDR2 is FQGNSA. The CDR3 is made up of 16 amino acids.

The V call is TRBV4-1, the J call TRBJ1-6; weak D call: TRBD1 (6 bases). CDR1 is MGHRA, CDR2 YSYEKL, per germline. Trimming shortened V by 4 bases and J by 8 bases, and 12 bases separated the two germline ends. This CDR3 has 14 amino acids. This CDR3 is CASSPQGPYSPLHF. The CDR3 coding sequence is TGCGCCAGCAGCCCACAGGGACCTTATTCACCCCTCCACTTT.

The V gene is TRBV7-8, the J gene TRBJ2-7; possible D gene TRBD1, 6 bases. This CDR3 contains 14 residues. CDR1 and CDR2 (germline): SGHVS, FQNEAQ. V lost 4 bases, J lost 0 bases, and 10 bases lay in between. CDR3 loop: CASSYQGPSYEQYV. The CDR3 DNA sequence: TGTGCCAGCAGCTACCAGGGGCCCTCCTACGAGCAGTACGTC.

The J gene is TRBJ2-4, the V gene TRBV7-8, with TRBD1 matching over 9 bases. The CDR3 runs 13 residues. V dropped 5 bases and J dropped 7; count of bases not matched to a gene: 3. Germline V gene sequence: CDR1 SGHVS, CDR2 FQNEAQ. CDR3 in amino acids: CASSRDRGNIQYF. The DNA of the CDR3 is TGTGCCAGCAGCCGTGACAGGGGGAACATTCAGTACTTC.